This T cell receptor (beta chain) was recovered during a study of T cell responses to AZD1222 COVID-19 vaccine. Points from the study as a whole: The study reported that nearly half of spike-specific TCRs target unmutated variant regions. There were vaccine-associated CD4 TCRs across spike, dominant at 160-218 and 743-854.

Here immunoSEQ multiplex PCR was the method, and the copy in TCRdb shows in-frame clones only, minus some. The table has approximately 50,000 clones, about 90% seen once; the top ten hold around 15%. This CDR3 is 14 amino acids long. Germline V gene sequence: CDR1 DFQATT, CDR2 SNEGSKA (reference sequence). V was cut by 3 bases and J by 5 bases, with 17 bases left in between. As to this clone: Its cognate antigen is unknown.

This receptor was obtained from an adult in good health. The V gene is TRBV20-1, the J gene TRBJ2-7, with D possibly matching TRBD1 (6 bases). Sequencing used peripheral blood, obtained on day 0 of AZD1222 vaccination. The CDR3, as DNA: TGCAGTGCTAGTTCGGACAGAGGGGTCCACGAGCAGTACTTC. This encodes CSASSDRGVHEQYF.